The present entry profiles one TCR beta chain with its context. Clones were sequenced by immunoSEQ multiplex PCR, and TCRdb holds only the in-frame ones, with some missing. The repertoire has some 200,000 clones, about 83% of them found once; the top ten carry 0.95% to 1.5%. This entry is derived from a study of blood T cell repertoires in COVID-19. The CDR3 runs 13 residues. Trimming shortened V by 0 bases and J by 5 bases, and 7 bases separated the two germline ends. Per germline, CDR1 MNHEY and CDR2 SVGAGI. Seattle researchers signed up patients amid active infection and tracked them longitudinally.

This clonotype was sampled from a woman aged 25 to 39 with COVID-19, enrolled during active disease. What was sequenced was peripheral blood. J is TRBJ1-1 and V is TRBV6-5; tentatively, D is TRBD1 (5 bases). CDR3 in amino acids: CASSYSGGTEAFF. The CDR3, as DNA: TGTGCCAGCAGTTACTCCGGGGGGACTGAAGCTTTCTTT.